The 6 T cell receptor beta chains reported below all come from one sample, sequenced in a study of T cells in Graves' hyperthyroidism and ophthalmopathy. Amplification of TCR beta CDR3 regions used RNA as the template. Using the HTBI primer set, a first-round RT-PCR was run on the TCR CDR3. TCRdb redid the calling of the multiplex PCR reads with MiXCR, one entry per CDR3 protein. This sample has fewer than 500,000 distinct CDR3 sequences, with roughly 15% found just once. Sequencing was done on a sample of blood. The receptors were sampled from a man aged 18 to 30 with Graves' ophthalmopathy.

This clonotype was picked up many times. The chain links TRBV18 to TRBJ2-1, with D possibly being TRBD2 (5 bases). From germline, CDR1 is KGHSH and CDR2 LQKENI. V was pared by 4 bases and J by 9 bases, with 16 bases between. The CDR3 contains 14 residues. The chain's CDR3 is CASSQVDGVGEQFF. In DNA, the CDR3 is TGTGCCAGCTCACAGGTAGACGGGGTAGGTGAGCAGTTCTTC.

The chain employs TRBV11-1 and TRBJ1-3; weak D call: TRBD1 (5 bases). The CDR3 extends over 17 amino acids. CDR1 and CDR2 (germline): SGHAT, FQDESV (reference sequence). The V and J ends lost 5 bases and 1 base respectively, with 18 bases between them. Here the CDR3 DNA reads TGTGCCAGCAGCCCCCCGCCGGGTTGGGGGTCTGGAAACACCATATATTTT. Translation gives CASSPPPGWGSGNTIYF.

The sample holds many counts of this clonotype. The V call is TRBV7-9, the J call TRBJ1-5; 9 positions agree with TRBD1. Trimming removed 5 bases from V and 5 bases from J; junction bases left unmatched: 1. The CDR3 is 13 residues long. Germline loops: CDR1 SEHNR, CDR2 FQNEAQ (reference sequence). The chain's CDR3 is CASSRTGDQPQHF. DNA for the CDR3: TGTGCCAGCAGCAGGACAGGGGATCAGCCCCAGCATTTT.

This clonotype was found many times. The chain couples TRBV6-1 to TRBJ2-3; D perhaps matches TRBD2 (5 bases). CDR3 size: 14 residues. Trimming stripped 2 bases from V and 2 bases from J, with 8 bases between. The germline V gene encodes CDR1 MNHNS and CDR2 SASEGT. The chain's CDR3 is CASSELRVTDTQYF. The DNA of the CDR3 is TGTGCCAGCAGTGAATTGCGGGTCACAGATACGCAGTATTTT.

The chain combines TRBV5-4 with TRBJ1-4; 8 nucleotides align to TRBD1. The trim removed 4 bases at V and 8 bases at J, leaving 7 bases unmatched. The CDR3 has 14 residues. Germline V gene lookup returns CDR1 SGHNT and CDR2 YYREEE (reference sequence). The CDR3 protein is CASSTQGAREKLFF. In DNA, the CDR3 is TGTGCCAGCAGCACTCAGGGGGCCCGAGAAAAACTGTTTTTT.

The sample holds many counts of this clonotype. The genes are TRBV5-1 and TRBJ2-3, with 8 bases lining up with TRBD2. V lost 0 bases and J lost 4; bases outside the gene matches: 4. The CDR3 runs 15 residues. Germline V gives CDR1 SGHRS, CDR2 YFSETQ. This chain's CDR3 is CASSLVAGGADTQYF. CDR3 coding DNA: TGCGCCAGCAGCTTGGTGGCGGGAGGCGCAGATACGCAGTATTTT.